This TCR beta chain was sequenced for a study of shared clonotypes between healthy human individuals. General study points: The study generally estimated greater richness for naive than memory subsets. Exclusively blood specimens were collected; tissue repertoires likely differ.

Germline V CDR1 and CDR2: LNHNV, YYDKDF (reference sequence). V lost 9 bases, J lost 1 base, and 6 bases lay in between. This CDR3 is 12 amino acids long. Deep-level running was used for the assay. Measured with immunoSEQ multiplex PCR; TCRdb has only the in-frame clones, and not every one. The sample lists 300,000 to 400,000 clones; around 86% were seen once. A note on this clone: Its antigen is as yet unknown.

The chain couples TRBV15 to TRBJ2-2; no clear D gene. Sequencing input: memory CD8+ T cells sorted from blood. Noted subset: CD45RO+ cells pooled with CCR7-negative TemRA cells. The clonotype comes from a young man in good health. The CDR3 loop reads CATGMNTGELFF. Here the CDR3 DNA reads TGTGCCACTGGGATGAACACCGGGGAGCTGTTTTTT.